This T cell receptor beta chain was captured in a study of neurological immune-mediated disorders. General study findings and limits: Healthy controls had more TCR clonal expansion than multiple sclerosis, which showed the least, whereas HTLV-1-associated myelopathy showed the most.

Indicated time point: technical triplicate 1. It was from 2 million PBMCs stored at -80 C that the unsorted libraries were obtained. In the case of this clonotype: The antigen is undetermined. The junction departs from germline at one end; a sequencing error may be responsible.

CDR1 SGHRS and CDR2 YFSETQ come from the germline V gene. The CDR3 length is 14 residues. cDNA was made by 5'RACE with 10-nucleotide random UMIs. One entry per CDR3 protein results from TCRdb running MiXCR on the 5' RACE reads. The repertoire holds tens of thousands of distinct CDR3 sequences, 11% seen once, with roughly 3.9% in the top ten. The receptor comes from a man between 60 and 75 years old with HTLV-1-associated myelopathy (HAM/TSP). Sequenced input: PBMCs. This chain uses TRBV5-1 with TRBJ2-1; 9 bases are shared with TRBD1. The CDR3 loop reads CASSLRTGVNEQFF. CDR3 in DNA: TGCGCCAGTAGCTTACGGACAGGGGTCAATGAGCAGTTCTTC.